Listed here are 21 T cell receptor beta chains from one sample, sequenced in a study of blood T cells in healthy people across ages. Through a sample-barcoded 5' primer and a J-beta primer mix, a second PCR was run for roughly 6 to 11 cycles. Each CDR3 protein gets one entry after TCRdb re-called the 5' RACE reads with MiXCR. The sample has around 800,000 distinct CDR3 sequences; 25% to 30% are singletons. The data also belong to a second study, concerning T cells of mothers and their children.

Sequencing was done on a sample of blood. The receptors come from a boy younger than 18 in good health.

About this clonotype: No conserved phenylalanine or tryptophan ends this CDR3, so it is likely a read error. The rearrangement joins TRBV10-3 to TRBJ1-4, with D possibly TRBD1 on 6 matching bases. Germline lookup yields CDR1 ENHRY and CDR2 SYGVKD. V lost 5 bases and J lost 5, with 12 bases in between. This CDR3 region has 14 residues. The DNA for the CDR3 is TGTGCCATCAGTACAGGGTTTTTAAATGAAAAACTGTTTTCT. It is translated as CAISTGFLNEKLFS.

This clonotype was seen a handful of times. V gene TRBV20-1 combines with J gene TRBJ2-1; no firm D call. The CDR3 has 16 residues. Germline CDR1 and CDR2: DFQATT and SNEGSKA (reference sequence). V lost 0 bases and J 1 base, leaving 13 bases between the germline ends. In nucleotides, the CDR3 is TGCAGTGCTAGAGATGCCCGCCAGACTTCCTACAATGAGCAGTTCTTC. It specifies CSARDARQTSYNEQFF.

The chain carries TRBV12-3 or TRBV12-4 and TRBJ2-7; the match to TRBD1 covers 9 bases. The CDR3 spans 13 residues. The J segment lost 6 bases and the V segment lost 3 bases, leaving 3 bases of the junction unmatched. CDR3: CASSFGTGTEQYF. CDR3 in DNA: TGTGCCAGCAGTTTCGGGACAGGGACCGAGCAGTACTTC.

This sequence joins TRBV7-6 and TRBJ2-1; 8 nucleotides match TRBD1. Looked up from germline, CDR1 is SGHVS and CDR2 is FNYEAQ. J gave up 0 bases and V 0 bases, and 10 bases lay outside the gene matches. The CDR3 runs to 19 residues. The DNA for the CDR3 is TGTGCCAGCAGCTTAGCCGCAGGGGGCCCGTACAGCTCCTACAATGAGCAGTTCTTC. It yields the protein CASSLAAGGPYSSYNEQFF.

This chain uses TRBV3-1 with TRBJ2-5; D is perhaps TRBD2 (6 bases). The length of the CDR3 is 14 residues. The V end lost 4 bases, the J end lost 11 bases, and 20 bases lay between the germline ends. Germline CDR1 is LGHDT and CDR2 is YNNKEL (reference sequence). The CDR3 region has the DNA TGTGCCAGCAGCCTCTTCCCGGGGGATAAAGAGCAGTACTTC. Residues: CASSLFPGDKEQYF.

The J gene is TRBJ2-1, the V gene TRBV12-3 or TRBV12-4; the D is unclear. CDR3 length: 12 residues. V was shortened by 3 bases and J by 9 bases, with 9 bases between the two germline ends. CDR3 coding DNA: TGTGCCAGCAGTTTCGAAGTTTCTGAGCAGTTCTTC. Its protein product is CASSFEVSEQFF.

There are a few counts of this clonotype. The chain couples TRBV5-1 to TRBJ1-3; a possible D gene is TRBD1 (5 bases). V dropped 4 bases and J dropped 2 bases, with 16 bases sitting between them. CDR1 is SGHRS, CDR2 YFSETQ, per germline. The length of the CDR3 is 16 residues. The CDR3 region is CASSQRTQSTGNTIYF. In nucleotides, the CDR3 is TGCGCCAGCAGCCAGCGGACACAAAGCACTGGAAACACCATATATTTT.

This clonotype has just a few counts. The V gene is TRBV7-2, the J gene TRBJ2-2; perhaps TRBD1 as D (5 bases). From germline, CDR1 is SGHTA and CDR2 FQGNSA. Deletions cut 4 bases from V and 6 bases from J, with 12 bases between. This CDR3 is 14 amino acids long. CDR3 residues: CASSSRQSAGELFF. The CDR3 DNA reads TGTGCCAGCAGCTCCCGACAGTCCGCCGGGGAGCTGTTTTTT.

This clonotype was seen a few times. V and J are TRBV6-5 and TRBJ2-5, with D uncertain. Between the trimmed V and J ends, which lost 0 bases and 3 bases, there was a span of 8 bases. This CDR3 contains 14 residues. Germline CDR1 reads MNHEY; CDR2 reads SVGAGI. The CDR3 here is CASSYSGSKETQYF. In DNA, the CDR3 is TGTGCCAGCAGTTACTCCGGCTCGAAAGAGACCCAGTACTTC.

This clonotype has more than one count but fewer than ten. Here the CDR3 reads CASSYVRGRAEKLFF. Written as DNA, the CDR3 is TGTGCCAGCAGTTACGTCAGGGGGCGCGCTGAAAAACTGTTTTTT. The rearrangement joins TRBV6-5 to TRBJ1-4; 8 bases line up with TRBD1. V lost 2 bases, J lost 7 bases, and 6 bases stayed unmatched. The CDR3 has 15 amino acids. Germline CDR1 is MNHEY and CDR2 is SVGAGI.

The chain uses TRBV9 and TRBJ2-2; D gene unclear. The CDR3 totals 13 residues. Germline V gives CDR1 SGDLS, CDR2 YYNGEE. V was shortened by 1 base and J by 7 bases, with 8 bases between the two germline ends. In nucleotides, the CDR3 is TGTGCCAGCAGCGTAAGGCTTAACGGGGAGCTGTTTTTT. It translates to CASSVRLNGELFF.

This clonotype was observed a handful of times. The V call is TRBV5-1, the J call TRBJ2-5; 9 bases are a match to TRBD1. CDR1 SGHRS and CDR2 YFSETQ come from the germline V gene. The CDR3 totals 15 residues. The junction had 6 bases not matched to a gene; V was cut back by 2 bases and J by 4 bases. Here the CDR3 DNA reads TGCGCCAGCAGCTTTCAGACAGGGGGGCGAGAGACCCAGTACTTC. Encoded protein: CASSFQTGGRETQYF. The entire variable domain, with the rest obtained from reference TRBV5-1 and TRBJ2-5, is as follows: KAGVTQTPRYLIKTRGQQVTLSCSPISGHRSVSWYQQTPGQGLQFLFEYFSETQRNKGNFPGRFSGRQFSNSRSEMNVSTLELGDSALYLCASSFQTGGRETQYFGPGTRLLVL.

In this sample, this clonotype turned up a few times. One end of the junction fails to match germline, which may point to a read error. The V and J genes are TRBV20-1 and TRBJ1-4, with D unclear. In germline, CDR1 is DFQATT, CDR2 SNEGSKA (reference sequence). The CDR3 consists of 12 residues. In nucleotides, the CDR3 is TGCAGTGCTTTCACCGGGGTTGGGATCTTCGGTTTT. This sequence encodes CSAFTGVGIFGF.

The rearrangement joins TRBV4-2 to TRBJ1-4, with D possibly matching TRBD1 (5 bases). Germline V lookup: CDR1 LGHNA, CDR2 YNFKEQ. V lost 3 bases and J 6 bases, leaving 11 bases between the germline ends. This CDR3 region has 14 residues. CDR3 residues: CASSHSLGDEKLFF. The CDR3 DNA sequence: TGTGCCAGCAGCCACTCCTTGGGGGATGAAAAACTGTTTTTT.

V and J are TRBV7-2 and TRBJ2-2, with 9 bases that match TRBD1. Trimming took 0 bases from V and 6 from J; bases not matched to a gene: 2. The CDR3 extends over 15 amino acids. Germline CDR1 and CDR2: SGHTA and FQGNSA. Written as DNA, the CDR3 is TGTGCCAGCAGCTTAGCTCGGACAGGGGCCGGGGAGCTGTTTTTT. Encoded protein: CASSLARTGAGELFF.

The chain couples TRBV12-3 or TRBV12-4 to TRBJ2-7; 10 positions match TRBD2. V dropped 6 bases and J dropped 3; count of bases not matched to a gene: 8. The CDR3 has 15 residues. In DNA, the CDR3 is TGTGCCAGCAGCCAACTAGCGGGGACCGACTACGAGCAGTACTTC. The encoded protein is CASSQLAGTDYEQYF.

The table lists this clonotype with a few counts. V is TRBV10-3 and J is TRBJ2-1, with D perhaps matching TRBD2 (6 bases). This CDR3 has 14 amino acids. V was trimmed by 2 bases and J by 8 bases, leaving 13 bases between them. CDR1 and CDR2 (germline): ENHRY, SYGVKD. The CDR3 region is CAISEETSGDEQFF. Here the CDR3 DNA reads TGTGCCATCAGTGAGGAGACTAGTGGCGATGAGCAGTTCTTC.

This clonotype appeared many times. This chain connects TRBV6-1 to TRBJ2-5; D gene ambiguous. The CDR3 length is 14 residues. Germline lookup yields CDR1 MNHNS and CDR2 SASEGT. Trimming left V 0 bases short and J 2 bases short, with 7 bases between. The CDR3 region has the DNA TGTGCCAGCAGTGAAGCTGGGCCACAAGAGACCCAGTACTTC. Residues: CASSEAGPQETQYF.

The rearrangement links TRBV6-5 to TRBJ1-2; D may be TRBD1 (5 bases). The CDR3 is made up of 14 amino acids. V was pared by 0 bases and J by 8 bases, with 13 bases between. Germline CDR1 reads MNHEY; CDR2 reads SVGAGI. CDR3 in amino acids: CASSYSSTARGYTF. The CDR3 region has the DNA TGTGCCAGCAGTTACTCTTCGACAGCGAGGGGCTACACCTTC.

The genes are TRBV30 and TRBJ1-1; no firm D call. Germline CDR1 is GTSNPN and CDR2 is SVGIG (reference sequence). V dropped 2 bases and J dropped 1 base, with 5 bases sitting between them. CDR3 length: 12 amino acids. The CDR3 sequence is CAWSTKNTEAFF. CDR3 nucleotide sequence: TGTGCCTGGAGTACCAAGAACACTGAAGCTTTCTTT.

CDR3 protein: CASSLLPGLHNEQFF. The CDR3 DNA is TGCGCCAGCAGCTTGCTGCCGGGACTCCACAATGAGCAGTTCTTC. J is TRBJ2-1 and V is TRBV5-1, with D possibly being TRBD2 (6 bases). CDR3 size: 15 residues. In germline, CDR1 is SGHRS, CDR2 YFSETQ. With 1 base removed from V and 5 bases from J, the gap between germline ends came to 13 bases.